One sample yielded the 17 T cell receptor beta chains listed below, sequenced in a study of Graves' ophthalmopathy and Graves' hyperthyroidism. Scientists amplified the TCR beta CDR3 regions from RNA transcripts. First-round RT-PCR relied on HTBI primers, and a second-round multiplex PCR came next. TCRdb reanalysed the multiplex PCR reads using MiXCR and keeps one entry per CDR3 protein. This repertoire shows fewer than 350,000 distinct CDR3 sequences, 15% to 20% found once; its top ten account for roughly 12%. The sample taken for sequencing was peripheral blood. All receptors come from an adult man with Graves' ophthalmopathy.

This clonotype was picked up many times. This chain links TRBV11-1 with TRBJ2-2, with 8 positions matching TRBD1. Germline assignment: CDR1 SGHAT and CDR2 FQDESV (reference sequence). The CDR3 has 14 amino acids. Trimming cost V 5 bases and J 6 bases; bases outside gene matches: 5. CDR3 amino acids: CASSADRVAGELFF. CDR3 DNA sequence: TGTGCCAGCAGCGCGGACAGGGTCGCCGGGGAGCTGTTTTTT.

In this sample, this clonotype turned up many times. The gene calls are TRBV29-1 and TRBJ1-1, with 12 bases that match TRBD1. V was pared by 7 bases and J by 5 bases, with 17 bases of the junction left unmatched. The CDR3 consists of 17 residues. The germline CDR1 and CDR2 sequences are SQVTM and ANQGSEA. CDR3: CSAANRDRGRVGTEAFF. The CDR3 region has the DNA TGCAGCGCCGCAAATCGGGACAGGGGGCGTGTTGGGACTGAAGCTTTCTTT.

This clonotype was counted ten times or more. The chain joins TRBV6-1 to TRBJ2-7; perhaps D is TRBD1 or TRBD2 (5 bases each). Per germline, CDR1 MNHNS and CDR2 SASEGT. The CDR3 contains 15 residues. The ends were cut back, 2 bases at V and 6 bases at J, with 17 bases in the middle. CDR3: CASSEISGQRGEQYF. CDR3 coding DNA: TGTGCCAGCAGTGAAATAAGCGGTCAGAGGGGCGAGCAGTACTTC.

This clonotype occurred a few times. The genes are TRBV7-2 and TRBJ2-7, with D unclear. The CDR3 covers 14 residues. Germline V lookup: CDR1 SGHTA, CDR2 FQGNSA. V dropped 10 bases and J dropped 0 bases, with 16 bases sitting between them. The CDR3 DNA is TGTGCCACCGCTGTGGGCCCTGCCTCCTACGAGCAGTACTTC. It yields the protein CATAVGPASYEQYF.

The chain employs TRBV2 and TRBJ2-5; D is ambiguous. From germline, CDR1 is SNHLY and CDR2 FYNNEI. Trimming pared 2 bases from V and 3 bases from J, leaving 10 bases between. The CDR3 consists of 14 residues. The CDR3 here is CASSESVAKETQYF. In nucleotides, the CDR3 is TGTGCCAGCAGTGAATCGGTGGCTAAAGAGACCCAGTACTTC.

The chain uses TRBV28 and TRBJ1-6; D might be TRBD1 (5 bases). Trimming pared 6 bases from V and 8 bases from J, leaving 11 bases between. Germline loops: CDR1 MDHEN, CDR2 SYDVKM. This CDR3 region has 13 residues. CDR3 loop: CASRWDGDSPLHF. The CDR3 DNA sequence: TGTGCCAGCAGGTGGGACGGAGATTCACCCCTCCACTTT.

This clonotype was found many times. This sequence joins TRBV5-1 and TRBJ2-7; 7 bases align to TRBD1. Germline V lookup: CDR1 SGHRS, CDR2 YFSETQ. The V gene end was trimmed by 4 bases and the J gene end by 4 bases; junction bases not matched to a gene: 8. The CDR3 is made up of 14 amino acids. The CDR3 spells CASSLTGVVYEQYF. The CDR3 DNA follows: TGCGCCAGCAGCCTTACAGGGGTTGTGTACGAGCAGTACTTC.

This clonotype was counted many times. The rearrangement uses TRBV5-1 and TRBJ2-7; D remains ambiguous. Trimming stripped 0 bases from V and 0 bases from J, with 7 bases between. The CDR3 runs 14 residues. CDR1 is SGHRS, CDR2 YFSETQ, per germline. CDR3 in amino acids: CASSLDSDSYEQYF. Written as DNA, the CDR3 is TGCGCCAGCAGCTTGGACAGCGACTCCTACGAGCAGTACTTC.

This clonotype was observed at least ten times. The chain couples TRBV20-1 to TRBJ2-7, with D unresolved. The V gene's germline CDR1 is DFQATT and CDR2 SNEGSKA (reference sequence). V gave up 3 bases and J gave up 2 bases, with 14 bases separating them. The CDR3 consists of 14 residues. The DNA for the CDR3 is TGCAGTGCTAGTATGTCTGGGCTGGCCTACGAGCAGTACTTC. This translates into CSASMSGLAYEQYF.

This clonotype has ten or more counts. The V and J genes are TRBV5-1 and TRBJ2-5, with 7 positions matching TRBD2. The V gene end was trimmed by 1 base and the J gene end by 2 bases; junction bases not matched to a gene: 8. Germline CDR1 is SGHRS and CDR2 is YFSETQ. The CDR3 is made up of 16 amino acids. The CDR3 DNA reads as TGCGCCAGCAGCTTGCAGGGACTACCGGCGCAAGAGACCCAGTACTTC. It specifies CASSLQGLPAQETQYF. Complete variable domain (other parts from reference TRBV5-1 and TRBJ2-5): KAGVTQTPRYLIKTRGQQVTLSCSPISGHRSVSWYQQTPGQGLQFLFEYFSETQRNKGNFPGRFSGRQFSNSRSEMNVSTLELGDSALYLCASSLQGLPAQETQYFGPGTRLLVL.

The sample holds many counts of this clonotype. The V gene is TRBV5-5, the J gene TRBJ1-1; D gene unclear. The V end was cut by 2 bases, the J end by 1 base, with 9 bases between. The CDR3 is 14 residues long. CDR1 and CDR2 (germline): SGHKS, YYEKEE (reference sequence). CDR3 bases: TGTGCCAGCAGCTTCTTGTTGCAGAACACTGAAGCTTTCTTT. This gives the protein CASSFLLQNTEAFF.

This clonotype was counted many times. This rearrangement joins TRBV6-1 to TRBJ2-5; D possibly uses TRBD1 or TRBD2 (6 bases each). V gave up 7 bases and J gave up 2 bases, with 14 bases separating them. Germline V gene lookup returns CDR1 MNHNS and CDR2 SASEGT. The CDR3 covers 14 residues. The DNA of the CDR3 is TGTGCCAGCAAAGGGGGGACACAACAAGAGACCCAGTACTTC. Residues: CASKGGTQQETQYF.

On this clonotype: One base away lies a much larger clone, so this may be a sequencing read error. The chain employs TRBV29-1 and TRBJ1-2; D not resolved. The CDR3 spans 11 residues. Looked up from germline, CDR1 is SQVTM and CDR2 is ANQGSEA. This chain's CDR3 is CSAAGEYGYNF. The CDR3 region has the DNA TGCAGCGCCGCCGGGGAGTATGGCTACAACTTC.

This clonotype was seen repeatedly, ten times or more. V is TRBV5-1 and J is TRBJ2-5; no reliable D call. Trimming removed 0 bases from V and 1 base from J, with 13 bases in between. Looked up from germline, CDR1 is SGHRS and CDR2 is YFSETQ. CDR3 length: 16 amino acids. CDR3 loop: CASSLGPRTIQETQYF. CDR3 DNA sequence: TGCGCCAGCAGCTTGGGTCCGCGTACTATCCAAGAGACCCAGTACTTC.

This clonotype was counted ten times or more. The rearrangement links TRBV28 to TRBJ2-5; no clear D gene. Germline V gene data show CDR1 as MDHEN and CDR2 as SYDVKM. Trimming left V 5 bases short and J 5 bases short, with 12 bases between. The CDR3 contains 13 residues. For the CDR3, the DNA is TGTGCCAGCAGTCAATCCCACGGGGAGACCCAGTACTTC. Protein: CASSQSHGETQYF. The full variable domain, with the rest looked up from reference TRBV28 and TRBJ2-5, is DVKVTQSSRYLVKRTGEKVFLECVQDMDHENMFWYRQDPGLGLRLIYFSYDVKMKEKGDIPEGYSVSREKKERFSLILESASTNQTSMYLCASSQSHGETQYFGPGTRLLVL.

Of note for this clonotype: Because the CDR3 is missing its conserved closing phenylalanine or tryptophan, this is likely a read error. J is TRBJ1-5 and V is TRBV28, with D hard to call. The CDR3 sequence is 14 residues long. The V gene's germline CDR1 is MDHEN and CDR2 SYDVKM. The ends were cut back, 6 bases at V and 1 base at J, with 10 bases in the middle. The CDR3 region is CASSIYISNQPQHL. CDR3 in DNA: TGTGCCAGCAGCATCTACATAAGCAATCAGCCCCAGCATCTT.

This clonotype was counted at least ten times. The V and J genes are TRBV25-1 and TRBJ2-5; D is undetermined. V lost 3 bases to trimming and J lost 4 bases, with 15 bases between them. Germline V lookup: CDR1 MGHDK, CDR2 SYGVNS. The CDR3 is 15 residues long. The DNA of the CDR3 is TGTGCCAGCAGTGACCTGACCTCCCGGCGAGAGACCCAGTACTTC. This codes for CASSDLTSRRETQYF.